This is a list of T cell receptor beta chains from one sample in a study of blood T cells in healthy people across ages. TCRdb re-called the 5' RACE reads with MiXCR, one entry per CDR3 protein. The sample lists 600,000 to 1,000,000 distinct CDR3 sequences; roughly 64% were seen once. Sequences were obtained from blood. The source is a man aged 30-40 years in good health. The conserved cysteine and the conserved F or W are not part of the CDR3 here. Fields, in order: J gene, V gene, CDR3 protein.

TRBJ1-2	TRBV20-1	SAITPNYGYT
TRBJ1-2	TRBV6-1	ASTTQGVGYT
TRBJ2-1	TRBV20-1	SAPSPSGRYYEQF
TRBJ2-1	TRBV7-2	ASSSKGAFVHEQF
TRBJ1-6	TRBV30	AWSGSESSPLH
TRBJ2-3	TRBV20-1	SARGRGDNPDTQY
TRBJ2-2	TRBV15	ATSSEYRGLSTGELF
TRBJ2-7	TRBV7-2	ASSLGGPSVQY
TRBJ1-2	TRBV18	ASSQERQNYGYT
TRBJ2-3	TRBV7-2	ASSPGTSGATDTQY
TRBJ2-7	TRBV21-1	ASSLDRVIYEQY
TRBJ1-2	TRBV7-2	ASSPARNYGYT
TRBJ2-7	TRBV20-1	SAVGLALREQY
TRBJ1-2	TRBV7-9	ASSSLSDRPYPGGYT
TRBJ2-3	TRBV12-3/TRBV12-4	ASSFRTGNKTSTDTQY
TRBJ2-7	TRBV5-1	ASRPTGDSYEQY
TRBJ1-2	TRBV20-1	SAAPGGLYGYT
TRBJ1-2	TRBV7-9	ASSNGIGRNYGYT
.	TRBV4-1	ASSQERATTYEQY
TRBJ2-1	TRBV2	ASSQTSGRAYEQF
TRBJ2-1	TRBV9	ASSPGDLLF
TRBJ2-5	TRBV6-5	ASRSDRVRRETQY
TRBJ1-2	TRBV6-5	ASSFQVQGEHGYT
TRBJ2-3	TRBV5-1	ASSLAPGLNTDTQY
TRBJ2-1	TRBV10-3	AIMRDSYNEQF
TRBJ2-3	TRBV5-1	ASSSGGGTDTQY
TRBJ2-7	TRBV29-1	SVDLGHTYEQY
TRBJ2-7	TRBV28	ASSFRTSGSYEQY
TRBJ1-1	TRBV27	ASSLVLYTEAF
TRBJ2-7	TRBV20-1	SALPGERETYEQY
TRBJ2-1	TRBV7-3	ASSLRGIQPTDEQF
TRBJ1-2	TRBV10-3	AISSLNYGYT
TRBJ1-6	TRBV7-2	ASSPTGGRSPLH
TRBJ2-7	TRBV4-3	ASSQEVASYEQY
TRBJ2-3	TRBV9	ASSPAGTRTDTQY
TRBJ2-5	TRBV3-1	ASTRSGGTAETQY
TRBJ2-1	TRBV4-2	ASSQGLAGVSDEQF
TRBJ2-1	TRBV20-1	SAFSGGLAENEQF
TRBJ1-2	TRBV2	ASKTGGGYGYT
TRBJ2-7	TRBV7-8	ASSVEY
TRBJ2-1	TRBV4-1	ASSPAGLAADNEQF
TRBJ2-1	TRBV4-1	ASSQARSNEQF
TRBJ2-2	TRBV6-2/TRBV6-3	ASGRNTGELF
TRBJ2-1	TRBV5-6	ASSLLGQPGEQF
TRBJ1-2	TRBV29-1	SVGTGGYGYT
TRBJ2-1	TRBV6-5	ASSWNRDGGSSYNEQF
TRBJ2-1	TRBV6-6	ASSSGQEGNEQF
TRBJ1-5	TRBV20-1	SARQGDQPQH
TRBJ2-3	TRBV6-5	ASSYEGGSTDTQY
TRBJ2-7	TRBV11-1	ASSSWTDSYEQY
TRBJ1-2	TRBV12-3/TRBV12-4	ASSLAGTYYGYT
TRBJ2-1	TRBV6-2/TRBV6-3	ASNTLIGVNEQF
TRBJ2-5	TRBV4-3	ASSQELYQETQY
TRBJ2-1	TRBV20-1	SARDITSGGGNEQF
TRBJ2-7	TRBV28	ASSPRTGRRYEQY
TRBJ2-3	TRBV24-1	ATSFGRGPGDTQY
TRBJ2-4	TRBV4-3	ASSQGRRVENIQY
TRBJ2-7	TRBV20-1	SASLPGASYEQY
TRBJ2-7	TRBV30	AWERGPPYEQY